These 32 T cell receptor beta chains came from one sample sequenced in a study of blood T cell repertoires in COVID-19 (dated by TCRdb to 2020 to 2021). The library was prepared using the immunoSEQ multiplex PCR assay. Imported from immuneACCESS, the table was reduced by TCRdb to in-frame sequences with V and J called. These copies leave out some clones; in studies compared against another copy, an unresolved V gene accounts for under half, and the cause of the remainder is not known. The table for this sample lists approximately 390,000 clones; approximately 87% of them were counted only once. The ten biggest clones cover about 10% of the sample. Sequenced material: PBMCs or T cells enriched from blood (not recorded which). These receptors were collected from a woman aged 45-65 years who had recovered from COVID-19.

This chain joins TRBV2 and TRBJ2-1; 8 nucleotides match TRBD2. V shed 6 bases and J 9 bases; nucleotides not matched to a gene: 7. The CDR3 contains 13 residues. The germline V gene encodes CDR1 SNHLY and CDR2 FYNNEI. CDR3 loop: CASRGGGIGEQFF. The CDR3 region has the DNA TGTGCCAGCAGGGGCGGGGGGATTGGTGAGCAGTTCTTC.

The chain combines TRBV4-1 with TRBJ2-1; TRBD2 matches at 10 bases. The trim removed 1 base at V and 2 bases at J, leaving 8 bases unmatched. CDR3 length equals 18 residues. The germline V gene has CDR1 MGHRA and CDR2 YSYEKL. CDR3 protein: CASSQVGSGGRPYNEQFF. CDR3 coding DNA: TGCGCCAGCAGCCAAGTTGGTAGCGGGGGGCGGCCCTACAATGAGCAGTTCTTC.

This clone was seen just once. This chain joins TRBV3-1 (or the pseudogene TRBV3-2) and TRBJ1-3, with D unclear. Germline loops: CDR1 LGHDT, CDR2 YNNKEL (reference sequence). The CDR3 length is 13 residues. Trimming stripped 1 base from V and 4 bases from J, with 5 bases between. The CDR3 region is CASSQAGGNTIYF. For the CDR3, the DNA is TGTGCCAGCAGCCAAGCTGGCGGAAACACCATATATTTT.

This chain connects TRBV2 to TRBJ1-1; the D is unclear. Germline CDR1 reads SNHLY; CDR2 reads FYNNEI. V was pared by 6 bases and J by 7 bases, with 6 bases between. The CDR3 totals 10 residues. CDR3 bases: TGTGCCAGCAGGGCGGGTGAAGCTTTCTTT. Its protein product is CASRAGEAFF.

The V call is TRBV29-1, the J call TRBJ2-7; the D gene is possibly TRBD2 (7 bases). The CDR3 extends over 13 amino acids. Trimming shortened V by 6 bases and J by 3 bases, and 15 bases separated the two germline ends. Germline V gene data show CDR1 as SQVTM and CDR2 as ANQGSEA. CDR3 sequence reads: CSVGGRLGYEQYF. The CDR3 DNA sequence: TGCAGCGTCGGGGGGCGGTTGGGCTACGAGCAGTACTTC.

This clone was recorded once. CDR3 in amino acids: CASSYGAAAAFF. The CDR3 DNA is TGTGCCAGCAGTTACGGGGCCGCGGCAGCTTTCTTT. V gene TRBV6-5 combines with J gene TRBJ1-1; weak D call: TRBD1 (5 bases). The CDR3 consists of 12 residues. V shed 2 bases and J shed 10 bases, with 11 bases lying between them. The germline V gene has CDR1 MNHEY and CDR2 SVGAGI.

This clone is a singleton in its sample. This sequence joins TRBV23-1 and TRBJ1-5; 7 positions match TRBD1. TRBV23-1 is an ORF, and what it does is uncertain. The CDR3 is made up of 17 amino acids. V was pared by 3 bases and J by 4 bases, with 12 bases of the junction left unmatched. The DNA for the CDR3 is TGCGCCAGCAGTCACCAGGGGGGCCAGGTGACAAATCAGCCCCAGCATTTT. This encodes CASSHQGGQVTNQPQHF.

In its sample, this clone was seen once. The rearrangement links TRBV13 to TRBJ2-7; D is uncertain. Germline assignment: CDR1 PRHDT and CDR2 FYEKMQ (reference sequence). Trimming took off 4 bases at V and 3 bases at J, with 16 bases between the two ends. This CDR3 region has 15 residues. Written as DNA, the CDR3 is TGTGCCAGCAGCTCGACTCGACTTACTGACTACGAGCAGTACTTC. Its protein is CASSSTRLTDYEQYF.

The chain has TRBV30 and TRBJ2-7, with a possible D match to TRBD1 (6 bases). V lost 7 bases and J 2 bases, leaving 15 bases between the germline ends. The CDR3 runs 13 residues. Germline V gene sequence: CDR1 GTSNPN, CDR2 SVGIG (reference sequence). CDR3 residues: CALHTGQTYEQYF. Here the CDR3 DNA reads TGTGCCTTACACACGGGACAAACCTACGAGCAGTACTTC. The full variable domain, its missing parts supplied by reference TRBV30 and TRBJ2-7, is SQTIHQWPATLVQPVGSPLSLECTVEGTSNPNLYWYRQAAGRGLQLLFYSVGIGQISSEVPQNLSASRPQDRQFILSSKKLLLSDSGFYLCALHTGQTYEQYFGPGTRLTVT.

The chain has TRBV19 and TRBJ1-5; 10 nucleotides align to TRBD1. The CDR3 length is 17 residues. V trimming: 2 bases; J trimming: 6 bases; junction bases outside the gene matches: 10. Per germline, CDR1 LNHDA and CDR2 SQIVND (reference sequence). CDR3 residues: CASSITFLGTGVQPQHF. The CDR3 bases are TGTGCCAGTAGTATAACATTTCTCGGGACAGGGGTTCAGCCCCAGCATTTT.

The chain's CDR3 is CASSSNLDGEAFF. As DNA, the CDR3 is TGTGCCAGCAGCTCAAATCTAGACGGTGAAGCTTTCTTT. The chain couples TRBV11-3 to TRBJ1-1, with D unresolved. CDR3 size: 13 residues. Germline V lookup: CDR1 SGHNT, CDR2 YENEEA. The ends were cut back, 4 bases at V and 7 bases at J, with 13 bases in the middle.

This clone appeared once. The chain joins TRBV19 to TRBJ1-1; D gene ambiguous. Germline lookup yields CDR1 LNHDA and CDR2 SQIVND (reference sequence). CDR3 length equals 14 residues. The V gene lost 3 bases and the J gene lost 1 base, with 9 bases spanning the gap. CDR3 sequence reads: CASSIRERNTEAFF. Here the CDR3 DNA reads TGTGCCAGTAGTATTCGAGAGAGGAACACTGAAGCTTTCTTT.

V is TRBV10-3 and J is TRBJ1-5; no clear D gene. The germline CDR1 and CDR2 sequences are ENHRY and SYGVKD. The ends were cut back, 3 bases at V and 0 bases at J, with 6 bases in the middle. The CDR3 has 14 residues. The CDR3 protein is CAISDNYSNQPQHF. The CDR3 DNA reads TGTGCCATCAGTGACAACTATAGCAATCAGCCCCAGCATTTT.

The V gene is TRBV6-4, the J gene TRBJ1-5, with TRBD1 identical over 12 bases. CDR3 length: 16 amino acids. Trimming removed 11 bases from V and 2 bases from J; junction bases left unmatched: 10. Germline lookup yields CDR1 MRHNA and CDR2 SNTAGT. The CDR3 bases are TGTGCCGCAGACAGGGACAGGGGGCATGGCAATCAGCCCCAGCATTTT. Translated: CAADRDRGHGNQPQHF.

This chain connects TRBV19 to TRBJ2-1, with D possibly matching TRBD2 (6 bases). CDR3 length: 15 residues. Trimming removed 9 bases at V and 4 bases at J, with 19 bases between. In germline, CDR1 is LNHDA, CDR2 SQIVND (reference sequence). CDR3 DNA: TGTGCCAGCCACAGCTTTAGCGGACGGTACAATGAGCAGTTCTTC. Translating gives CASHSFSGRYNEQFF.

The rearrangement uses TRBV2 and TRBJ1-5; no reliable D call. Germline V lookup: CDR1 SNHLY, CDR2 FYNNEI. The CDR3 extends over 14 amino acids. Deletions cut 3 bases from V and 2 bases from J, with 8 bases between. The CDR3 loop is CASSDRNRNQPQHF. The CDR3, as DNA: TGTGCCAGCAGTGACAGGAATCGCAATCAGCCCCAGCATTTT.

The CDR3 here is CSVARRLAGGPQSEQFF. CDR3 coding DNA: TGCAGCGTTGCTCGTCGACTAGCGGGGGGTCCCCAGAGTGAGCAGTTCTTC. This chain uses TRBV29-1 with TRBJ2-1, with 13 positions matching TRBD2. The V gene end was trimmed by 4 bases and the J gene end by 9 bases; junction bases not matched to a gene: 15. Germline lookup yields CDR1 SQVTM and CDR2 ANQGSEA. The CDR3 sequence is 17 residues long.

The V call is TRBV2, the J call TRBJ1-3; D is unresolved. Trimming shortened V by 10 bases and J by 0 bases, and 7 bases separated the two germline ends. CDR1 and CDR2 from the germline V gene are SNHLY and FYNNEI. The CDR3 has 12 amino acids. CDR3 loop: CATRDSGNTIYF. The DNA for the CDR3 is TGTGCCACCCGAGACTCTGGAAACACCATATATTTT.

This clone was seen a single time. The chain is built from TRBV6-6 and TRBJ2-7; 7 positions agree with TRBD1. Germline V gene data show CDR1 as MNHNY and CDR2 as SVGAGI (reference sequence). J gave up 3 bases and V 7 bases, and 15 bases lay outside the gene matches. CDR3 length: 16 amino acids. DNA of the CDR3: TGTGCCAGCACCCTTACCCCACCGCCAGGGGGCTACGAGCAGTACTTC. As protein: CASTLTPPPGGYEQYF.

This chain links TRBV6-5 with TRBJ1-5; D not certain. Looked up from germline, CDR1 is MNHEY and CDR2 is SVGAGI. This CDR3 has 13 residues. V lost 6 bases, J lost 7 bases, and 13 bases lay in between. Here the CDR3 reads CASRPEPRQPQHF. CDR3 sequence (DNA): TGTGCCAGCAGACCTGAACCTAGGCAGCCCCAGCATTTT.

The V call is TRBV6-5, the J call TRBJ1-2; 7 nucleotides align to TRBD1. The CDR3 is made up of 14 amino acids. After removal of 2 bases from V and 4 bases from J, the junction contained 4 bases not matched to a gene. The germline V gene encodes CDR1 MNHEY and CDR2 SVGAGI. CDR3 DNA: TGTGCCAGCAGTTACGCAGGGGGTAGCTATGGCTACACCTTC. Translated: CASSYAGGSYGYTF.

The chain employs TRBV6-6 and TRBJ2-6, with D possibly being TRBD2 (6 bases). V was clipped by 5 bases and J by 6 bases, with 20 bases between them. This CDR3 has 17 amino acids. Germline V gives CDR1 MNHNY, CDR2 SVGAGI (reference sequence). The CDR3 coding sequence is TGTGCCAGCAGTCCCGGAGGGCGCCTGGACGTGGCCAACGTCCTGACTTTC. It encodes CASSPGGRLDVANVLTF.

CDR3 amino acids: CASRRDSAISGANVLTF. The CDR3 DNA reads TGTGCCAGCAGGAGGGACAGCGCCATCTCTGGGGCCAACGTCCTGACTTTC. The rearrangement joins TRBV2 to TRBJ2-6, with 7 bases aligning to TRBD1. Germline-derived CDR1 and CDR2 are SNHLY and FYNNEI. The ends lost 6 bases at V and 0 bases at J; junction bases unmatched: 8. This CDR3 comprises 17 residues.

This chain joins TRBV5-1 and TRBJ2-7; 9 bases map to TRBD1. The CDR3 extends over 15 amino acids. V shed 2 bases, J shed 6 bases, and the junction held 9 bases outside the gene matches. Germline CDR1 SGHRS, CDR2 YFSETQ. CDR3 region: CASSLTTGGRIEQYF. CDR3 DNA sequence: TGCGCCAGCAGCTTAACGACAGGGGGTCGGATCGAGCAGTACTTC.

The chain links TRBV2 to TRBJ1-5; TRBD1 matches at 8 bases. CDR3 length equals 15 residues. CDR1 is SNHLY, CDR2 FYNNEI, per germline. The ends lost 5 bases at V and 2 bases at J; junction bases unmatched: 5. The CDR3 region has the DNA TGTGCCAGCAGTAAGGACAGGGAGCGCAATCAGCCCCAGCATTTT. It encodes CASSKDRERNQPQHF.

As regards this clone: The CDR3 carries no conserved terminal phenylalanine or tryptophan, so it likely arises from a read error. No DNA is shown, since the ends of the CDR3 on it are uncertain; the CDR3 is the one TCRdb lists. This chain connects TRBV3-1 (or the pseudogene TRBV3-2) to TRBJ2-7; TRBD1 was called by the table and not checked on the DNA. The germline CDR1 and CDR2 sequences are LGHDT and YNNKEL (reference sequence). Including both end residues, the CDR3 is 13 amino acids long. CDR3 residues: CASSQESRTGVFL.

CDR3 coding DNA: TGTGCCAGCAGCCGCTTAACACAGGGAAACATTCAGTACTTC. Protein product: CASSRLTQGNIQYF. The chain is built from TRBV3-1 (or the pseudogene TRBV3-2) and TRBJ2-4, with a weak D call TRBD1 (6 bases). CDR3 length: 14 residues. Per the germline V gene, CDR1 is LGHDT and CDR2 is YNNKEL (reference sequence). Trimming removed 4 bases at V and 6 bases at J, with 13 bases between.

This rearrangement joins TRBV28 to TRBJ1-3, with D perhaps matching TRBD1 (6 bases). V lost 11 bases to trimming and J lost 0 bases, with 11 bases between them. The CDR3 contains 13 residues. Germline CDR1 reads MDHEN; CDR2 reads SYDVKM. This CDR3 reads CASTGHSGNTIYF. CDR3 in DNA: TGTGCCTCGACAGGCCACTCTGGAAACACCATATATTTT.

This clone is a singleton in its sample. The CDR3 sequence is CASSSGTSWGGELFF. CDR3 in DNA: TGTGCCAGCAGTTCCGGGACTAGCTGGGGCGGGGAGCTGTTTTTT. V gene TRBV27 combines with J gene TRBJ2-2; 9 positions agree with TRBD2. Looked up from germline, CDR1 is MNHEY and CDR2 is SMNVEV (reference sequence). Trimming removed 4 bases from V and 7 bases from J; junction bases left unmatched: 7. The CDR3 loop spans 15 amino acids.

This clone was observed once. This chain connects TRBV5-1 to TRBJ1-1; no clear D gene. The germline V gene encodes CDR1 SGHRS and CDR2 YFSETQ. There are 14 residues in the CDR3. V lost 4 bases and J 2 bases, leaving 12 bases between the germline ends. The CDR3 DNA follows: TGCGCCAGCAGCGATTTGACGGGAAACACTGAAGCTTTCTTT. Its protein product is CASSDLTGNTEAFF.

The CDR3 DNA is TGTGCCAGCAGTGCAACTGGGGCCAAAGAGACCCAGTACTTC. Translating gives CASSATGAKETQYF. The rearrangement uses TRBV2 and TRBJ2-5; TRBD1 is a possible D gene (5 bases). Germline V CDR1 and CDR2: SNHLY, FYNNEI. Trimming pared 4 bases from V and 3 bases from J, leaving 12 bases between. This CDR3 has 14 amino acids.

This chain links TRBV5-6 with TRBJ2-7; TRBD1 agrees at 9 bases. Germline V lookup: CDR1 SGHDT, CDR2 YYEEEE. V trimming: 3 bases; J trimming: 5 bases; junction bases outside the gene matches: 6. The CDR3 is 14 amino acids. The CDR3 nucleotides read TGTGCCAGCAGCTCCGGGACAGGGCGGGACGAGCAGTACTTC. Amino acid sequence: CASSSGTGRDEQYF.